The clone carrying this T cell receptor beta chain was counted only a few times. The antigen is undetermined. CDR3 size: 13 residues. Germline V gives CDR1 LNHDA, CDR2 SQIVND (reference sequence). Trimming removed 3 bases from V and 2 bases from J, with 7 bases in between. This sample was taken from a study of OX40 agonist ivuxolimab in advanced cancers. Study background: Patients took ivuxolimab, an agonistic anti-OX40 (CD134) antibody. Study outcomes and limitations: Average numbers of expanded clones were greater in CD8+ T cells than in CD4+. At doses 0.1 to 3.0 mg/kg, CD4+ and CD8+ clones expanded.

Some clones are missing from TCRdb's copy, which holds only in-frame ones; the method was immunoSEQ multiplex PCR. Of around 70,000 clones listed, about 84% are singletons. The rearrangement uses TRBV19 and TRBJ1-2; maybe TRBD1 (5 bases). This receptor was obtained from an adult with an advanced solid tumor such as melanoma, head and neck, liver or kidney cancer. Here the sequenced sample was CD4+ or CD8+ T cells sorted from blood, taken in a trial of the OX40 agonist ivuxolimab. The CDR3 DNA is TGTGCCAGTAGTATGCAGGGAAACTATGGCTACACCTTC. Translation: CASSMQGNYGYTF.